The 17 T cell receptor beta chains listed next were all sequenced from one sample in a study of radiotherapy plus CTLA-4 blockade in lung cancer. Method: immunoSEQ multiplex PCR; TCRdb's copy keeps in-frame clones and lacks some. This sample carries around 71,000 clones, around 76% of them seen once, and the ten largest clones take about a sixth. The source material was peripheral blood, sampled from a patient treated with radiotherapy plus ipilimumab. These receptors originate from a human donor with non-small cell lung cancer whose response to radiotherapy plus ipilimumab could not be evaluated. Some clones in this sample may be carry-over from other donors' samples.

Points on this clone: Distinct nucleotide sequences in the sample also encode this CDR3. The rearrangement joins TRBV4-2 to TRBJ1-5; tentatively, D is TRBD1 (5 bases). The CDR3 loop spans 18 amino acids. Germline CDR1 reads LGHNA; CDR2 reads YNFKEQ. The germline V and J ends were trimmed by 6 bases and 2 bases, with 23 bases remaining between them. CDR3 sequence (DNA): TGTGCCAGCAGTCTAAAAGTCTCGGGCAGGGAAGGCAATCAGCCCCAGCATTTT. It specifies CASSLKVSGREGNQPQHF.

V gene TRBV7-6 combines with J gene TRBJ2-5; no clear D. Germline V gene lookup returns CDR1 SGHVS and CDR2 FNYEAQ. The CDR3 is 14 amino acids. Trimming stripped 3 bases from V and 2 bases from J, with 10 bases between. The CDR3 loop is CASSFPELQETQYF. CDR3 coding DNA: TGTGCCAGCAGCTTCCCAGAACTACAAGAGACCCAGTACTTC.

The rearrangement uses TRBV7-2 and TRBJ1-5, with D uncertain. Trimming cost V 5 bases and J 0 bases, with 17 bases left between them. This CDR3 comprises 17 residues. In germline, CDR1 is SGHTA, CDR2 FQGNSA. For the CDR3, the DNA is TGTGCCAGCAGCCCCCCGGGAGGTCCCTATAGCAATCAGCCCCAGCATTTT. This sequence encodes CASSPPGGPYSNQPQHF. Supplemented by reference TRBV7-2 and TRBJ1-5, the full variable domain reads GAGVSQSPSNKVTEKGKDVELRCDPISGHTALYWYRQSLGQGLEFLIYFQGNSAPDKSGLPSDRFSAERTGGSVSTLTIQRTQQEDSAVYLCASSPPGGPYSNQPQHFGDGTRLSIL.

The gene calls are TRBV5-1 and TRBJ2-2; tentatively, D is TRBD1 (6 bases). Trimming cost V 4 bases and J 1 base, with 8 bases left between them. Germline-derived CDR1 and CDR2 are SGHRS and YFSETQ. The CDR3 consists of 14 residues. The CDR3 DNA reads as TGCGCCAGCAGCCCGGGACAGAACACCGGGGAGCTGTTTTTT. It is translated as CASSPGQNTGELFF.

The rearrangement uses TRBV7-9 and TRBJ2-7, with a weak D call TRBD1 (5 bases). This CDR3 is 15 amino acids long. V lost 0 bases to trimming and J lost 0 bases, with 9 bases between them. CDR1 is SEHNR, CDR2 FQNEAQ, per germline (reference sequence). CDR3 nucleotides: TGTGCCAGCAGCTTAGCGACAGTAGTCTCCTACGAGCAGTACTTC. This encodes CASSLATVVSYEQYF.

This chain links TRBV5-4 with TRBJ2-7; perhaps TRBD1 as D (6 bases). This CDR3 is built from 13 residues. Looked up from germline, CDR1 is SGHNT and CDR2 is YYREEE (reference sequence). Between the trimmed V and J ends, which lost 0 bases and 7 bases, there was a span of 11 bases. CDR3 in amino acids: CASSLGAGDEQYF. DNA of the CDR3: TGTGCCAGCAGCTTGGGCGCAGGGGATGAGCAGTACTTC.

The chain combines TRBV5-6 with TRBJ2-7; 7 nucleotides line up with TRBD1. CDR3 length: 14 amino acids. Germline lookup yields CDR1 SGHDT and CDR2 YYEEEE. After removal of 4 bases from V and 7 bases from J, the junction contained 11 bases not matched to a gene. In nucleotides, the CDR3 is TGTGCCAGCAGCCGCCGGACAGGTCTCTATGAGCAGTACTTC. It translates to CASSRRTGLYEQYF.

The genes are TRBV4-2 and TRBJ1-2; 9 bases are a match to TRBD1. The V segment lost 0 bases and the J segment 4 bases; nucleotides outside the gene matches: 9. Germline assignment: CDR1 LGHNA and CDR2 YNFKEQ. This CDR3 is 17 amino acids long. CDR3 loop: CASSQDWQQGAFYGYTF. CDR3 in DNA: TGTGCCAGCAGCCAAGATTGGCAACAGGGGGCTTTCTATGGCTACACCTTC.

The CDR3 loop reads CASSVGREGQPQHF. The CDR3 DNA reads as TGTGCCAGCAGCGTAGGGAGGGAAGGTCAGCCCCAGCATTTT. J is TRBJ1-5 and V is TRBV9, with D unresolved. The germline gives CDR1 SGDLS, CDR2 YYNGEE. V lost 0 bases and J lost 6, with 10 bases in between. CDR3 length equals 14 residues.

CDR3 loop: CASFWGDRGETQYF. The CDR3 DNA follows: TGTGCAAGTTTTTGGGGGGACAGGGGAGAGACCCAGTACTTC. This chain connects TRBV12-2 to TRBJ2-5; the D call of TRBD1 is as the table states it, not checked on the DNA. TRBV12-2 is an annotated pseudogene. CDR3 size: 14 residues.

CDR3 DNA sequence: TGTGCCAGCAGTCCAGGACAGTGGAACTATGGCTACACCTTC. This codes for CASSPGQWNYGYTF. The rearrangement joins TRBV28 to TRBJ1-2; a possible D gene is TRBD1 (6 bases). Germline assignment: CDR1 MDHEN and CDR2 SYDVKM. V was trimmed by 5 bases and J by 2 bases, leaving 12 bases between them. This CDR3 is 14 amino acids long.

The chain uses TRBV30 and TRBJ2-5; D gene ambiguous. The end of the DNA aligns better with TRBJ2-7, so the J call may be wrong. This CDR3 is built from 13 residues. Germline V gives CDR1 GTSNPN, CDR2 SVGIG (reference sequence). CDR3 sequence reads: CAWSPHRPYEQYF. CDR3 bases: TGTGCCTGGAGTCCACACAGACCCTACGAGCAGTACTTC.

V and J are TRBV5-4 and TRBJ1-1, with a tentative D call TRBD1 (5 bases). CDR3 length: 15 residues. The V and J ends lost 1 base and 0 bases respectively, with 10 bases between them. Per germline, CDR1 SGHNT and CDR2 YYREEE (reference sequence). CDR3 loop: CASSLRPGMNTEAFF. CDR3 sequence (DNA): TGTGCCAGCAGCTTGCGCCCAGGGATGAACACTGAAGCTTTCTTT.

CDR3 sequence reads: CASSDLGQRRYNSPLHF. The CDR3, as DNA: TGTGCCAGCTCAGATTTAGGACAGCGGAGGTATAATTCACCCCTCCACTTT. This chain joins TRBV18 and TRBJ1-6; possibly TRBD1 for D (6 bases). V shed 5 bases and J shed 4 bases, with 18 bases lying between them. This CDR3 is built from 17 residues. From germline, CDR1 is KGHSH and CDR2 LQKENI.

V is TRBV6-5 and J is TRBJ1-1; D might be TRBD1 (5 bases). With 0 bases removed from V and 4 bases from J, the gap between germline ends came to 12 bases. Germline V CDR1 and CDR2: MNHEY, SVGAGI. The CDR3 is made up of 15 amino acids. The CDR3 region is CASSYSGGWGTEAFF. CDR3 sequence (DNA): TGTGCCAGCAGTTACTCGGGGGGGTGGGGCACTGAAGCTTTCTTT.

J is TRBJ2-6 and V is TRBV4-2; TRBD1 agrees at 10 bases. Germline CDR1 LGHNA, CDR2 YNFKEQ. The CDR3 sequence is 17 residues long. V lost 4 bases, J lost 3 bases, and 6 bases stayed unmatched. The CDR3, as DNA: TGTGCCAGCAGCCCGGGGGGGACAGGGGTTGGGGCCAACGTCCTGACTTTC. Encoded protein: CASSPGGTGVGANVLTF.

The rearrangement joins TRBV4-1 to TRBJ1-6; 9 bases line up with TRBD1. The germline V gene has CDR1 MGHRA and CDR2 YSYEKL. V dropped 0 bases and J dropped 8; count of bases not matched to a gene: 11. The CDR3 totals 18 residues. The CDR3 DNA reads TGCGCCAGCAGCCAAGATCGAGGAACAGGGGGCGGAGATTCACCCCTCCACTTT. Translating it yields CASSQDRGTGGGDSPLHF.